The 14 T cell receptor beta chains in this list originate from one sample, sequenced in a study of vaccination effects on CD4 cells after COVID-19. Once cultured for roughly 10 days, the cells underwent separation to obtain CD4+ T cells. Each person got two doses of an mRNA SARS-CoV-2 vaccine, BNT162b2 or mRNA-1273. Repertoires were generated with immunoSEQ multiplex PCR, while TCRdb's copy carries only in-frame clones and drops some. The sample includes around 69,000 clones, less than 85% of them seen just once. Which antigens these TCRs recognize remains unknown. The sample was CD4+ T cells from PBMCs cultured without peptide, taken after COVID-19 vaccination. These receptors all stem from a human donor who received a COVID-19 vaccine.

The sample holds a few counts of this clone. The CDR3 protein is CASSLASAASGEKLFF. CDR3 bases: TGCGCCAGCAGCTTGGCCTCAGCAGCCTCTGGGGAAAAACTGTTTTTT. V is TRBV5-1 and J is TRBJ1-4; no clear D. The CDR3 has 16 amino acids. The germline gives CDR1 SGHRS, CDR2 YFSETQ. With 0 bases removed from V and 8 bases from J, the gap between germline ends came to 17 bases.

This chain connects TRBV5-1 to TRBJ1-3, with TRBD1 as a possible D gene (5 bases). The CDR3 runs to 15 residues. V was trimmed by 1 base and J by 0 bases, leaving 8 bases between them. Germline CDR1 SGHRS, CDR2 YFSETQ. In DNA, the CDR3 is TGCGCCAGCAGCTTGTTGGGGGACTCTGGAAACACCATATATTTT. This gives the protein CASSLLGDSGNTIYF. The complete variable domain, with remaining parts taken from reference TRBV5-1 and TRBJ1-3, reads KAGVTQTPRYLIKTRGQQVTLSCSPISGHRSVSWYQQTPGQGLQFLFEYFSETQRNKGNFPGRFSGRQFSNSRSEMNVSTLELGDSALYLCASSLLGDSGNTIYFGEGSWLTVV.

This clone has a handful of counts. The chain combines TRBV28 with TRBJ1-2; possible D gene TRBD1, 5 bases. CDR3 length: 12 residues. The V and J ends lost 5 bases and 7 bases respectively, with 11 bases between them. Germline CDR1 is MDHEN and CDR2 is SYDVKM. The DNA for the CDR3 is TGTGCCAGCAGTCCCAGGGAGAGTGGCTACACCTTC. This gives the protein CASSPRESGYTF.

This clone was seen more than once but under ten times. The V gene is TRBV19, the J gene TRBJ2-5; D remains ambiguous. Germline V gives CDR1 LNHDA, CDR2 SQIVND (reference sequence). The CDR3 totals 13 residues. Between the trimmed V and J ends, which lost 2 bases and 2 bases, there was a span of 6 bases. The DNA of the CDR3 is TGTGCCAGTAGTATACTAATACAAGAGACCCAGTACTTC. Amino acid sequence: CASSILIQETQYF. Based on the CDR3 plus reference TRBV19 and TRBJ2-5, the full variable domain is DGGITQSPKYLFRKEGQNVTLSCEQNLNHDAMYWYRQDPGQGLRLIYYSQIVNDFQKGDIAEGYSVSREKKESFPLTVTSAQKNPTAFYLCASSILIQETQYFGPGTRLLVL.

The rearrangement links TRBV20-1 to TRBJ1-1; D unresolved. The V end was cut by 8 bases, the J end by 5 bases, with 9 bases between. Germline V lookup: CDR1 DFQATT, CDR2 SNEGSKA (reference sequence). The CDR3 totals 10 residues. The CDR3 loop is CSRSHTEAFF. CDR3 nucleotide sequence: TGCAGTCGCTCTCATACTGAAGCTTTCTTT.

This clone was recorded a few times. This chain links TRBV7-2 with TRBJ1-6; D unclear. V was trimmed by 6 bases and J by 4 bases, leaving 16 bases between them. CDR1 and CDR2 from the germline V gene are SGHTA and FQGNSA. The CDR3 is 16 amino acids. In DNA, the CDR3 is TGTGCCAGCAGAACAAACGCGGCGGTATATAATTCACCCCTCCACTTT. Its protein is CASRTNAAVYNSPLHF.

The chain is built from TRBV24-1 and TRBJ2-6, with 8 nucleotides matching TRBD1. Trimming cost V 4 bases and J 0 bases; bases outside gene matches: 7. This CDR3 spans 18 amino acids. CDR1 and CDR2 (germline): KGHDR, SFDVKD. The CDR3 sequence: CATSDKRTGPSGANVLTF. The CDR3 nucleotides read TGTGCCACCAGTGACAAGAGGACAGGGCCCTCTGGGGCCAACGTCCTGACTTTC.

The J gene is TRBJ2-3, the V gene TRBV3-1 (or the pseudogene TRBV3-2); 11 bases align to TRBD2. This CDR3 is 17 amino acids long. Per the germline V gene, CDR1 is LGHDT and CDR2 is YNNKEL (reference sequence). V was clipped by 1 base and J by 4 bases; unmatched bases: 7. The CDR3, as DNA: TGTGCCAGCAGCCAAGTCCTAGCGGGGGGTCTGTCAGATACGCAGTATTTT. Translation: CASSQVLAGGLSDTQYF.

This chain links TRBV18 with TRBJ2-1; TRBD2 agrees at 13 bases. This CDR3 has 19 residues. The V and J ends lost 5 bases and 2 bases, in that order; junction bases with no gene match: 12. Germline V gene data show CDR1 as KGHSH and CDR2 as LQKENI. The CDR3 bases are TGTGCCAGCTCAAGAGGTACTAGCGGGGGGGAAACACCCTACAATGAGCAGTTCTTC. As protein: CASSRGTSGGETPYNEQFF.

V is TRBV12-3 or TRBV12-4 and J is TRBJ1-3, with a possible D match to TRBD1 (5 bases). Trimming cost V 6 bases and J 4 bases, with 10 bases left between them. CDR3 length: 13 amino acids. The CDR3 bases are TGTGCCAGCAGGGGGTGGGGGGGAAACACCATATATTTT. Its translation: CASRGWGGNTIYF.

This clone was picked up one time. This chain uses TRBV7-2 with TRBJ2-3; the D is unclear. V was shortened by 5 bases and J by 0 bases, with 9 bases between the two germline ends. Germline V CDR1 and CDR2: SGHTA, FQGNSA. This CDR3 contains 14 residues. CDR3 residues: CASSPGRSTDTQYF. CDR3 nucleotides: TGTGCCAGCAGCCCCGGCCGGAGCACAGATACGCAGTATTTT.

The chain joins TRBV19 to TRBJ2-5; possibly TRBD1 or TRBD2 for D (7 bases each). This CDR3 region has 15 residues. V lost 4 bases and J lost 4, with 16 bases in between. Germline CDR1 and CDR2: LNHDA and SQIVND (reference sequence). The CDR3, as DNA: TGTGCCAGTAGTAGGGAGGGACAGTCACGAGAGACCCAGTACTTC. Translation: CASSREGQSRETQYF. Looking up the rest from reference TRBV19 and TRBJ2-5 gives the full variable domain: DGGITQSPKYLFRKEGQNVTLSCEQNLNHDAMYWYRQDPGQGLRLIYYSQIVNDFQKGDIAEGYSVSREKKESFPLTVTSAQKNPTAFYLCASSREGQSRETQYFGPGTRLLVL.

This clone showed up just a few times. CDR3 bases: TGTGCCAGCATTCAGGGGAACACCATATATTTT. Protein: CASIQGNTIYF. The chain links TRBV6-5 to TRBJ1-3, with a weak D call TRBD1 (6 bases). Germline V lookup: CDR1 MNHEY, CDR2 SVGAGI. The CDR3 has 11 amino acids. Trimming took off 7 bases at V and 7 bases at J, with 8 bases between the two ends.

The rearrangement joins TRBV5-5 to TRBJ2-4; D is ambiguous. The ends were cut back, 1 base at V and 0 bases at J, with 8 bases in the middle. The CDR3 extends over 15 amino acids. From germline, CDR1 is SGHKS and CDR2 YYEKEE (reference sequence). The CDR3 protein is CASSLSSLAKNIQYF. The CDR3 DNA is TGTGCCAGCAGCTTGTCGTCGCTAGCCAAAAACATTCAGTACTTC. The variable domain in full, with the rest retrieved from reference TRBV5-5 and TRBJ2-4, is DAGVTQSPTHLIKTRGQQVTLRCSPISGHKSVSWYQQVLGQGPQFIFQYYEKEERGRGNFPDRFSARQFPNYSSELNVNALLLGDSALYLCASSLSSLAKNIQYFGAGTRLSVL.